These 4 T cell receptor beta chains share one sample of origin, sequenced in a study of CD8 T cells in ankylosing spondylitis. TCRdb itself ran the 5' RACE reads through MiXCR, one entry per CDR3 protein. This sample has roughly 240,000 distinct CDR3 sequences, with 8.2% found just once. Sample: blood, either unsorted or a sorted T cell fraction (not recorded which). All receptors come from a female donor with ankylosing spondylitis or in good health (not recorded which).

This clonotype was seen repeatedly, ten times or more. In nucleotides, the CDR3 is TGCAGTGCCCTCGGGAAGTTCTTC. It encodes CSALGKFF. The chain couples TRBV20-1 to TRBJ2-1; possible D gene TRBD2, 5 bases. The CDR3 is 8 residues long. The V and J ends lost 6 bases and 14 bases respectively, with 8 bases between them. Germline lookup yields CDR1 DFQATT and CDR2 SNEGSKA (reference sequence).

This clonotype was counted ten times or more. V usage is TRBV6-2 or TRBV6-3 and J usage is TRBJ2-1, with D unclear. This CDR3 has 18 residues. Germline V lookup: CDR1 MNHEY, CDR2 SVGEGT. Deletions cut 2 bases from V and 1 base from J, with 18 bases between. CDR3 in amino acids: CASSYPQLSGASYNEQFF. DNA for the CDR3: TGTGCCAGCAGTTACCCCCAGTTATCTGGCGCATCCTACAATGAGCAGTTCTTC.

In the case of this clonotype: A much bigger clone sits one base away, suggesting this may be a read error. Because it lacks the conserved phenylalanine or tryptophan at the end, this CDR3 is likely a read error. CDR3 region: CASGKGSRGDTQYS. The CDR3 DNA reads as TGTGCCAGCGGTAAGGGGTCCCGCGGAGATACGCAGTATTCT. This chain links TRBV12-3 or TRBV12-4 with TRBJ2-3, with D possibly being TRBD1 (5 bases). This CDR3 is built from 14 residues. The ends were cut back, 8 bases at V and 5 bases at J, with 17 bases in the middle.

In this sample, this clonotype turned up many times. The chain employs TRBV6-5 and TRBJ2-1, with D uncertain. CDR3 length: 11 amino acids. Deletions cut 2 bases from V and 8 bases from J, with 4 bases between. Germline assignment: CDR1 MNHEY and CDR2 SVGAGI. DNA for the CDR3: TGTGCCAGCAGTTACCGGGATGAGCAGTTCTTC. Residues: CASSYRDEQFF.